This T cell receptor (beta chain) emerged from a study of T cell changes during pregnancy in multiple sclerosis. The assay was immunoSEQ multiplex PCR, and TCRdb's table has in-frame clones only and misses some. The sample holds about 61,000 clones, approximately 90% seen once. Trimming stripped 3 bases from V and 2 bases from J, with 12 bases between. The CDR3 totals 15 residues. Looked up from germline, CDR1 is SGDLS and CDR2 is YYNGEE. The source material was peripheral blood, sampled in the first trimester of pregnancy. The rearrangement links TRBV9 to TRBJ1-3, with D possibly being TRBD1 (6 bases). This receptor was taken from a female donor in good health, enrolled as a control in a pregnancy study. Here the CDR3 DNA reads TGTGCCAGCAGCGACAAAACAGGGCCTGGAAACACCATATATTTT. Translating it yields CASSDKTGPGNTIYF.